The source of this TCR beta chain is a study of CD8 T cells in ankylosing spondylitis. TCRdb reprocessed the 5' RACE reads via MiXCR and lists one record per CDR3 protein. The sample has some 300,000 distinct CDR3 sequences, around 21% seen once; the top ten hold roughly 3.6%. Trimming pared 1 base from V and 2 bases from J, leaving 13 bases between. This CDR3 contains 16 residues. Germline V gene lookup returns CDR1 SGHTA and CDR2 FQGNSA. The study, taken as a whole, reports: Blood of patients with ankylosing spondylitis appeared to be characterized by a TCR beta motif of several highly homologous variants. Reportedly, disease-linked clones are significantly enriched in ankylosing spondylitis patients' matched synovial fluid.

For this clonotype: Its antigen is unidentified.

The chain uses TRBV7-2 and TRBJ2-3; no reliable D call. The specimen sequenced was blood, either unsorted or a sorted T cell fraction (not recorded which). The sequence derives from a female donor with ankylosing spondylitis or in good health (not recorded which). The CDR3 sequence is CASSLVKRTSTDTQYF. Written as DNA, the CDR3 is TGTGCCAGCAGCTTAGTAAAAAGAACATCCACAGATACGCAGTATTTT.